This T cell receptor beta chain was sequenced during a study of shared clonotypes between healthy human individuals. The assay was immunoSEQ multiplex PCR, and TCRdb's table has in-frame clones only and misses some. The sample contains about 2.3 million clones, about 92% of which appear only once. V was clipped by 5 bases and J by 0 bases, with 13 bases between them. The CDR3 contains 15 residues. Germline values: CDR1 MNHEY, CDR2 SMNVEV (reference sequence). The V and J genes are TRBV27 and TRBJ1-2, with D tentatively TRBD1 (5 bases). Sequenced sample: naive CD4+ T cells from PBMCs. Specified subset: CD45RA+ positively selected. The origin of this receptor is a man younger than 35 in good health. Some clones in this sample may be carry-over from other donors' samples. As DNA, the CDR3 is TGTGCCAGCAGTCCCGACAGTTACCCTAACTATGGCTACACCTTC. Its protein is CASSPDSYPNYGYTF.